This TCR beta chain was observed in a study of PD-L1 blockade in urothelial cancer. Turning to the study itself: Prior chemotherapy regimens per patient numbered 0 to 3. General study findings and limits: Patients with below-median pretreatment blood clonality survived longer.

Clones were sequenced by immunoSEQ multiplex PCR, and TCRdb holds only the in-frame ones, with some missing. The sample consists of 50,000 or so clones, around 82% of them appearing once. Unmatched junction bases numbered 6, after V lost 2 bases and J lost 4 bases. Germline CDR1 SGHTS, CDR2 YDEGEE. This CDR3 spans 15 amino acids. Regarding this clone: Antigen unknown.

The TCR originated in a man aged 35 to 55 with urothelial cancer. The sample consisted of PBMCs, taken around atezolizumab (anti-PD-L1) treatment. The rearrangement uses TRBV5-8 and TRBJ2-3, with 8 bases identical to TRBD1. The CDR3: CASSLGTGVADTQYF. The CDR3 DNA is TGTGCCAGCAGCTTAGGGACAGGAGTTGCAGATACGCAGTATTTT.